The rows below give T cell receptor beta chains drawn from one sample of a study of CD8+ T cells in alopecia areata. Produced via immunoSEQ multiplex PCR; TCRdb's table is partial and in-frame only. The table shows approximately 200,000 clones, with about 60% occurring only once. The source was CD4+ T cells sorted from blood, collected at week 4, from a patient treated with tofacitinib. All receptors come from a human donor with alopecia areata. The CDR3 runs from the conserved cysteine through the conserved F or W. The D gene is left open where the match is weak. Clone size is not always given. Where it is, it says once, few, many or a class for expanded clones.

V,D,J,size,CDR3,DNA
TRBV10-3,TRBD1,TRBJ2-3,NA,CAIRGDRLADTQYF,TGTGCCATCAGGGGGGACAGGCTGGCAGATACGCAGTATTTT
TRBV12-5,NA,TRBJ2-2,few,CASGLVVGQMTGELFF,TGTGCTAGTGGTTTGGTAGTCGGGCAGATGACCGGGGAGCTGTTTTTT
TRBV27,NA,TRBJ1-4,NA,CASSLAGPATNEKLFF,TGTGCCAGCAGTTTGGCGGGCCCGGCAACTAATGAAAAACTGTTTTTT
TRBV29-1,TRBD1,TRBJ1-5,NA,CSVGMTGGSQPQHF,TGCAGCGTTGGGATGACAGGGGGATCTCAGCCCCAGCATTTT
TRBV28,NA,TRBJ2-7,NA,CASRLGVGVREQYF,TGTGCCAGCCGCCTGGGGGTCGGGGTTCGGGAGCAGTACTTC
TRBV25-1,NA,TRBJ2-2,NA,CASSPRGTGELFF,TGTGCCAGCAGTCCTCGGGGGACCGGGGAGCTGTTTTTT
TRBV5-4,NA,TRBJ2-3,NA,CASSLDGGLADTQYF,TGTGCCAGCAGCTTGGATGGGGGGCTTGCAGATACGCAGTATTTT
TRBV5-1,NA,TRBJ2-3,once,CASRRSPEDTQYF,TGCGCCAGCAGACGAAGCCCCGAGGATACGCAGTATTTT
TRBV23-1,TRBD1,TRBJ2-7,NA,CASSQLPRGQVTYEQYF,TGCGCCAGCAGTCAATTGCCTCGGGGACAGGTTACCTACGAGCAGTACTTC
TRBV29-1,NA,TRBJ1-1,NA,CSVETPPWGPNTEAFF,TGCAGCGTTGAAACCCCCCCTTGGGGCCCGAACACTGAAGCTTTCTTT
TRBV5-1,TRBD2,TRBJ2-5,NA,CASSFGLAQETQYF,TGCGCCAGCAGCTTCGGACTAGCACAAGAGACCCAGTACTTC
TRBV4-1,TRBD1,TRBJ1-2,few,CASSQAGQGVGGYTF,TGCGCCAGCAGCCAAGCTGGACAGGGAGTAGGTGGCTACACCTTC
TRBV25-1,TRBD1,TRBJ1-1,NA,CASSEVVGGRGAFF,TGTGCCAGCAGTGAAGTCGTCGGGGGCAGGGGGGCTTTCTTT
TRBV28,TRBD1,TRBJ2-2,NA,CASSPAGQGNTGELFF,TGTGCCAGCAGTCCCGCGGGACAGGGCAACACCGGGGAGCTGTTTTTT
TRBV15,NA,TRBJ1-1,few,CATSRDIVTEAFF,TGTGCCACCAGCAGAGATATCGTCACTGAAGCTTTCTTT
TRBV29-1,TRBD1,TRBJ1-1,NA,CSGTGVLIDTEAFF,TGCAGCGGCACAGGGGTTTTAATTGACACTGAAGCTTTCTTT